This T cell receptor (beta chain) was obtained from a study of T cells in Graves' hyperthyroidism and ophthalmopathy. Researchers took RNA transcripts and amplified the TCR beta CDR3 regions from them. The HTBI primer set was used in a first-round RT-PCR of the TCR CDR3. Via MiXCR, TCRdb re-called the multiplex PCR reads, giving one row per CDR3 protein. Among about 360,000 distinct CDR3 sequences, 25% were seen once, and the ten largest hold roughly 80%. CDR1 SGDLS and CDR2 YYNGEE come from the germline V gene. The germline V and J ends were trimmed by 0 bases and 1 base, with 8 bases remaining between them. This CDR3 has 14 residues.

V and J are TRBV9 and TRBJ2-7; D unresolved. The sample consisted of blood. The source of this sequence is a man aged 50 to 59 with Graves' hyperthyroidism. The CDR3 DNA sequence: TGTGCCAGCAGCGTAGAAAGTGCGTCCTACGAGCAGTACTTC. This translates into CASSVESASYEQYF. The full variable domain, its missing parts supplied by reference TRBV9 and TRBJ2-7, is DSGVTQTPKHLITATGQRVTLRCSPRSGDLSVYWYQQSLDQGLQFLIQYYNGEERAKGNILERFSAQQFPDLHSELNLSSLELGDSALYFCASSVESASYEQYFGPGTRLTVT.